A single sample gave rise to the 30 T cell receptor beta chains below, sequenced in a study of human T cells and chemical hapten exposure (dated by TCRdb to the early 2020s). The time point label for this specimen denotes: patch test 2, 6 weeks after DPC sensitization. The sample's treatment or condition, from its label and the paper: therapeutic diphenylcyclopropenone sensitization with weekly scalp DPC. Receptor amplification or capture employed RACE. The instrument was a NextSeq 500. TCRdb reprocessing: public reads trimmed at Q25 with fastp, clones called with MiXCR, in-frame beta chains kept. Entries that share a CDR3 protein sequence are merged under the most common genes and DNA. For this sample the table gives about 89,000 distinct CDR3 sequences, of which approximately 10% were detected only once. The top ten clonotypes cover under 2.5% of the sample. This sample comprised whole blood, obtained in connection with sensitization to the hapten diphenylcyclopropenone (DPC). The receptors here all came from a man aged 35-49 years with alopecia areata. Some clones in this sample may be carry-over from other donors' samples.

This clonotype was observed many times. CDR3 amino acids: CATGVRANNEQFF. In DNA form, the CDR3 reads TGTGCCACCGGGGTCAGGGCAAACAATGAGCAGTTCTTC. The chain joins TRBV24-1 to TRBJ2-1; perhaps TRBD1 as D (5 bases). Per the germline V gene, CDR1 is KGHDR and CDR2 is SFDVKD. This CDR3 is 13 amino acids long. The germline V and J ends were trimmed by 9 bases and 5 bases, with 13 bases remaining between them.

The chain employs TRBV20-1 and TRBJ1-2, with 8 bases lining up with TRBD1. With V trimmed by 3 bases and J by 4 bases, 7 bases remained unmatched. The germline V gene has CDR1 DFQATT and CDR2 SNEGSKA (reference sequence). This CDR3 contains 14 residues. CDR3 in amino acids: CSASRTGNLYGYTF. The CDR3 DNA follows: TGCAGTGCTAGTAGGACAGGGAACCTCTATGGCTACACCTTC.

This clonotype was detected many times. The chain joins TRBV20-1 to TRBJ1-2; TRBD1 matches at 12 bases. CDR1 is DFQATT and CDR2 is SNEGSKA in the germline V gene (reference sequence). J was trimmed by 4 bases and V by 6 bases; bases with no gene match: 9. CDR3 length: 15 amino acids. This CDR3 reads CSARRGTGGTYGYTF. As DNA, the CDR3 is TGCAGTGCCAGAAGGGGGACAGGGGGCACCTATGGCTACACCTTC.

The chain has TRBV4-1 and TRBJ1-1, with 8 bases identical to TRBD1. CDR3 length: 17 amino acids. The J segment lost 0 bases and the V segment lost 4 bases, leaving 10 bases of the junction unmatched. Germline CDR1 is MGHRA and CDR2 is YSYEKL. The DNA of the CDR3 is TGCGCCAGCAGCCCCGGGACAGGTCTTCTTATGAACACTGAAGCTTTCTTT. It encodes CASSPGTGLLMNTEAFF.

The chain is built from TRBV27 and TRBJ1-2; tentative D call: TRBD1 (5 bases). The CDR3 runs 14 residues. The V end was cut by 5 bases, the J end by 7 bases, with 17 bases between. CDR1 and CDR2 (germline): MNHEY, SMNVEV (reference sequence). In DNA, the CDR3 is TGTGCCAGCAGTGGTTTTATCGACAGAAGTGGCTACACCTTC. Residues: CASSGFIDRSGYTF.

This sequence joins TRBV11-3 and TRBJ2-7; 8 nucleotides agree with TRBD1. The V gene's germline CDR1 is SGHNT and CDR2 YENEEA. Trimming removed 5 bases from V and 1 base from J; junction bases left unmatched: 10. The CDR3 is made up of 16 amino acids. This CDR3 is CASSKSTGGASYEQYV. The CDR3 DNA follows: TGTGCCAGCAGCAAATCTACAGGGGGTGCTTCCTACGAGCAGTACGTC.

The sample holds many counts of this clonotype. V usage is TRBV12-3 or TRBV12-4 and J usage is TRBJ2-3, with 9 bases identical to TRBD2. Germline trimming cut 6 bases from V and 3 bases from J; bases unmatched to any gene: 4. The CDR3 totals 14 residues. The CDR3: CASSIAGATDTQYF. CDR3 coding DNA: TGTGCCAGCAGCATAGCGGGAGCAACAGATACGCAGTATTTT.

This clonotype appeared a few times. This chain connects TRBV11-2 to TRBJ1-5; 8 positions agree with TRBD1. Germline assignment: CDR1 SGHAT and CDR2 FQNNGV. This CDR3 has 13 amino acids. V shed 3 bases, J shed 6 bases, and the junction held 1 base outside the gene matches. The CDR3 DNA reads as TGTGCCAGCAGCTTTGACAGGGGTCAGCCCCAGCATTTT. It specifies CASSFDRGQPQHF.

The chain joins TRBV29-1 to TRBJ2-5; TRBD1 matches at 10 bases. CDR3 length equals 15 residues. The V segment lost 6 bases and the J segment 9 bases; nucleotides outside the gene matches: 16. CDR1 is SQVTM, CDR2 ANQGSEA, per germline. The CDR3 is CSVERDRGGSGAQYF. In DNA, the CDR3 is TGCAGCGTGGAAAGGGACAGGGGCGGCTCGGGGGCCCAGTACTTC.

This clonotype has a count of ten or more. CDR3 coding DNA: TGTGCACACTCCGGAACTGGAAACACCATATATTTT. Its protein product is CAHSGTGNTIYF. The chain employs TRBV28 and TRBJ1-3; no clear D gene. The CDR3 length is 12 residues. Germline V gene lookup returns CDR1 MDHEN and CDR2 SYDVKM.

This clonotype was observed a handful of times. The chain uses TRBV28 and TRBJ2-7, with 7 positions matching TRBD1. The CDR3 totals 14 residues. Germline V gene lookup returns CDR1 MDHEN and CDR2 SYDVKM. Unmatched junction bases numbered 9, after V lost 6 bases and J lost 4 bases. In DNA, the CDR3 is TGTGCCAGCAGCCGGGACAGACGACCGTACGAGCAGTACGTC. Translated, it gives CASSRDRRPYEQYV.

This clonotype was recorded a few times. The chain has TRBV6-5 and TRBJ2-6; 9 bases are shared with TRBD1. The germline V gene encodes CDR1 MNHEY and CDR2 SVGAGI. V gave up 5 bases and J gave up 3 bases; unmatched junction bases: 5. There are 16 residues in the CDR3. The CDR3 spells CASSQQGAYGANVLTF. CDR3 bases: TGTGCCAGCAGTCAACAGGGGGCGTATGGGGCCAACGTCCTGACTTTC.

This rearrangement joins TRBV6-5 to TRBJ1-1; D possibly corresponds to TRBD1 (5 bases). Trimming took 6 bases from V and 4 from J, leaving 12 bases between them. The CDR3 consists of 13 residues. The germline V gene encodes CDR1 MNHEY and CDR2 SVGAGI. CDR3 residues: CASRKQGFTEAFF. The CDR3 DNA is TGTGCCAGCAGAAAGCAGGGTTTCACTGAAGCTTTCTTT.

V usage is TRBV9 and J usage is TRBJ2-3, with TRBD1 as a possible D gene (7 bases). This CDR3 contains 16 residues. Trimming stripped 3 bases from V and 0 bases from J, with 14 bases between. CDR1 and CDR2 (germline): SGDLS, YYNGEE. CDR3 in DNA: TGTGCCAGCAGCGGCGGCGGGACAGCTAGCACAGATACGCAGTATTTT. The encoded protein is CASSGGGTASTDTQYF. Supplemented by reference TRBV9 and TRBJ2-3, the full variable domain reads DSGVTQTPKHLITATGQRVTLRCSPRSGDLSVYWYQQSLDQGLQFLIQYYNGEERAKGNILERFSAQQFPDLHSELNLSSLELGDSALYFCASSGGGTASTDTQYFGPGTRLTVL.

This clonotype was seen at least ten times. The rearrangement links TRBV20-1 to TRBJ2-1, with a weak D call TRBD2 (6 bases). This CDR3 is 13 amino acids long. Germline V lookup: CDR1 DFQATT, CDR2 SNEGSKA (reference sequence). With 4 bases removed from V and 3 bases from J, the gap between germline ends came to 10 bases. The CDR3 DNA reads as TGCAGTGCTACTGGGACTGTCTACAATGAGCAGTTCTTC. This encodes CSATGTVYNEQFF.

The V and J genes are TRBV14 and TRBJ1-1; the D is unclear. This CDR3 is 14 amino acids long. V was shortened by 4 bases and J by 1 base, with 10 bases between the two germline ends. Per germline, CDR1 SGHDN and CDR2 FVKESK. CDR3 in amino acids: CASSLTSGNTEAFF. The CDR3 nucleotides read TGTGCCAGCAGCCTAACTTCAGGGAACACTGAAGCTTTCTTT.

Only a few counts were recorded for this clonotype. This chain uses TRBV3-1 with TRBJ1-4; 7 nucleotides match TRBD1. The CDR3 has 14 amino acids. CDR1 is LGHDT, CDR2 YNNKEL, per germline (reference sequence). Germline trimming cut 5 bases from V and 10 bases from J; bases unmatched to any gene: 10. The CDR3 nucleotides read TGTGCCAGCAGCGACGAGGTATGGGACAGAAAACTGTTTTTT. Amino acid sequence: CASSDEVWDRKLFF.

This clonotype was counted at least ten times. This chain links TRBV29-1 with TRBJ1-5; TRBD1 matches 9 bases. Germline CDR1 is SQVTM and CDR2 is ANQGSEA. Losses at the gene ends were 5 bases for V and 2 bases for J; bases not matched to a gene: 10. The CDR3 runs 16 residues. The CDR3: CSVTINGQGRNQPQHF. The CDR3 DNA sequence: TGCAGCGTTACAATTAATGGACAGGGGCGCAATCAGCCCCAGCATTTT.

This clonotype was counted at least ten times. This sequence joins TRBV29-1 and TRBJ1-1, with D possibly being TRBD1 (5 bases). This CDR3 is 15 amino acids long. CDR1 and CDR2 from the germline V gene are SQVTM and ANQGSEA. V lost 8 bases, J lost 0 bases, and 19 bases lay in between. The CDR3 coding sequence is TGCAGCTCACGGGACGGAAGTTACATGAACACTGAAGCTTTCTTT. Protein sequence: CSSRDGSYMNTEAFF.

This clonotype was counted a few times. The V gene is TRBV12-3 or TRBV12-4, the J gene TRBJ2-5, with 9 bases lining up with TRBD1. The CDR3 has 14 residues. V was clipped by 6 bases and J by 5 bases; unmatched bases: 7. The CDR3, as DNA: TGTGCCAGCAGCCCTCGGACAGGGGAGGAGACCCAGTACTTC. This translates into CASSPRTGEETQYF.

This clonotype was seen a few times. The rearrangement links TRBV28 to TRBJ2-7; 7 positions agree with TRBD1. V shed 4 bases and J 2 bases; nucleotides not matched to a gene: 5. This CDR3 has 14 residues. The germline CDR1 and CDR2 sequences are MDHEN and SYDVKM. CDR3 sequence: CASSSGQDPYEQYF. The CDR3 nucleotides are TGTGCCAGCAGTTCCGGACAGGACCCCTACGAGCAGTACTTC.

This clonotype was detected only a few times. This chain connects TRBV12-3 or TRBV12-4 to TRBJ1-5; D unclear. Trimming removed 3 bases at V and 2 bases at J, with 11 bases between. The CDR3 consists of 15 residues. CDR3 DNA: TGTGCCAGCAGTTTCGGCCGGAGGGGCAATCAGCCCCAGCATTTT. This gives the protein CASSFGRRGNQPQHF.

This clonotype was counted at least ten times. V and J are TRBV5-1 and TRBJ2-1; maybe TRBD1 (5 bases). The germline V and J ends were trimmed by 2 bases and 8 bases, with 8 bases remaining between them. This CDR3 region has 12 residues. The germline CDR1 and CDR2 sequences are SGHRS and YFSETQ. CDR3 nucleotides: TGCGCCAGCAGCTTTAGGGGCGATGAGCAGTTCTTC. This gives the protein CASSFRGDEQFF.

J is TRBJ2-7 and V is TRBV6-5; 14 bases fit TRBD2. Germline trimming cut 5 bases from V and 4 bases from J; bases unmatched to any gene: 7. CDR1 MNHEY and CDR2 SVGAGI come from the germline V gene. The CDR3 has 16 residues. The CDR3 loop reads CASSTGLAGGLYEQYV. The CDR3 DNA reads as TGTGCCAGCAGTACTGGACTAGCGGGAGGACTGTACGAGCAGTACGTC.

This clonotype was found a few times. This chain links TRBV12-3 or TRBV12-4 with TRBJ2-7; D remains ambiguous. The CDR3 loop spans 15 amino acids. V was clipped by 3 bases and J by 2 bases, with 14 bases between them. For the CDR3, the DNA is TGTGCCAGCAGTTTTTCGAACGACCCTGCCTACGAGCAGTACGTC. This gives the protein CASSFSNDPAYEQYV.

This chain joins TRBV6-5 and TRBJ2-1, with D tentatively TRBD1 (5 bases). This CDR3 region has 13 residues. From germline, CDR1 is MNHEY and CDR2 SVGAGI. The germline V and J ends were trimmed by 3 bases and 3 bases, with 6 bases remaining between them. The CDR3 region has the DNA TGTGCCAGCAGTTATCAGGGCTACAATGAGCAGTTCTTC. Translating gives CASSYQGYNEQFF.

This clonotype has at least ten counts. The chain has TRBV3-1 and TRBJ2-1; 7 nucleotides match TRBD1. Germline V gives CDR1 LGHDT, CDR2 YNNKEL (reference sequence). Trimming at V came to 3 bases and at J to 9 bases, leaving 8 bases not matched to a gene. This CDR3 has 14 residues. The CDR3 bases are TGTGCCAGCAGCCAGCAAACGACAGGGTCTGAGCAGTTCTTC. Translating it yields CASSQQTTGSEQFF.

This clonotype has more than one count but fewer than ten. J is TRBJ1-1 and V is TRBV5-1; TRBD1 might be the D (6 bases). The CDR3 totals 17 residues. Deletions cut 0 bases from V and 1 base from J, with 16 bases between. From germline, CDR1 is SGHRS and CDR2 YFSETQ. Written as DNA, the CDR3 is TGCGCCAGCAGCTTGGTAGGGGTACAGGGACGGAACACTGAAGCTTTCTTT. Translating gives CASSLVGVQGRNTEAFF.

The chain carries TRBV13 and TRBJ2-1; D possibly uses TRBD1 or TRBD2 (5 bases each). The CDR3 length is 16 residues. CDR1 and CDR2 from the germline V gene are PRHDT and FYEKMQ (reference sequence). V was cut by 1 base and J by 6 bases, with 16 bases left in between. The CDR3 bases are TGTGCCAGCAGCTTAGCCGTCCTGGGGGTCGGCAATGAGCAGTTCTTC. This encodes CASSLAVLGVGNEQFF.

The chain combines TRBV5-1 with TRBJ2-2; D is possibly TRBD1 (5 bases). Trimming pared 0 bases from V and 4 bases from J, leaving 7 bases between. Germline CDR1 is SGHRS and CDR2 is YFSETQ. The CDR3 sequence is 14 residues long. CDR3: CASSLGQFTGELFF. CDR3 in DNA: TGCGCCAGCAGCTTGGGACAGTTCACCGGGGAGCTGTTTTTT.